This record covers a single T cell receptor (beta chain). Profiled with immunoSEQ multiplex PCR; TCRdb holds only in-frame clones, not every one. In the table there are roughly 770,000 clones, around 96% of which are singletons. This entry is derived from a study of shared clonotypes between healthy human individuals. The CDR3 is made up of 19 amino acids. J gave up 1 base and V 3 bases, and 10 bases lay outside the gene matches. The germline V gene has CDR1 KGHSH and CDR2 LQKENI. CD8 cells regarded as naive lacked CD45RO, were positively chosen for CCR7, and omitted terminally differentiated effector memory CD45RA+ cells.

This TCR derives from a man aged 25-45 years in good health. V gene TRBV18 combines with J gene TRBJ2-6; 9 nucleotides agree with TRBD1. The sequenced material came from naive CD8+ T cells sorted from blood. CDR3 DNA sequence: TGTGCCAGCTCACCTTACAGGACAGGGGACATGTCTGGGGCCAACGTCCTGACTTTC. It is translated as CASSPYRTGDMSGANVLTF.